This entry describes one TCR beta chain. Its target is unknown. The data stem from a study of T-cell reconstitution after alpha-beta-depleted transplantation in children. Study outcomes and limitations: Fresh T-cell production supplied most of the T-cell counts and diversity seen one year after transplant. The study traced high day-60 TCRbeta diversity in some patients to surviving recipient T cells and thymic progenitors.

This sample's TCRbeta library carried unique molecular identifier barcodes. TCRdb fed the PCR reads into MiXCR, producing one record per CDR3 protein. Of around 200,000 distinct CDR3 sequences listed, roughly 9.1% are singletons. Sequenced material: PBMCs, mostly from graft donor cells, taken 360 days after TCRalphabeta/CD19-depleted stem cell transplant. This receptor was identified in a male patient between 2 and 10 years old who had a stem cell transplant for acute myeloid leukemia, so the T cells may come from the graft donor.

The CDR3 is CASSFAGTSETKNIQYF. CDR3 nucleotide sequence: TGTGCCAGCAGCTTTGCCGGGACTAGCGAGACCAAAAACATTCAGTACTTC. The V and J genes are TRBV3-1 and TRBJ2-4; 10 bases match TRBD2. Germline V CDR1 and CDR2: LGHDT, YNNKEL (reference sequence). The V segment lost 5 bases and the J segment 2 bases; nucleotides outside the gene matches: 9. This CDR3 region has 17 residues.